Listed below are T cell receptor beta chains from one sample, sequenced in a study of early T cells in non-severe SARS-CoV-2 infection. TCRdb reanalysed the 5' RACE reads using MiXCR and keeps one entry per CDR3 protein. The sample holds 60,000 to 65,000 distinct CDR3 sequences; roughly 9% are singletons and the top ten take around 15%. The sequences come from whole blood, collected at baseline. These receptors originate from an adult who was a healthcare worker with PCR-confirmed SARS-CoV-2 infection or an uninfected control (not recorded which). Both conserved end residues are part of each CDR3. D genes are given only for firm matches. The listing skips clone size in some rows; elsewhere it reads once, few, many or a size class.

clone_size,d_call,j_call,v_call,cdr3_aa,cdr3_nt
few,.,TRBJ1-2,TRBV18,CASSPGGYGYTF,TGTGCCAGCTCACCAGGGGGCTATGGCTACACCTTC
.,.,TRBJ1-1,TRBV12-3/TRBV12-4,CASSSQLNTEAFF,TGTGCCAGCAGTTCACAATTGAACACTGAAGCTTTCTTT
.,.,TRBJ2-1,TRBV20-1,CSALTGLGSYNEQFF,TGCAGTGCTCTTACTGGTCTTGGTTCCTACAATGAGCAGTTCTTC
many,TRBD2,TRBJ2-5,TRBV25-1,CASSETASGSSETQYF,TGTGCCAGCAGTGAAACTGCTAGCGGGAGCTCGGAGACCCAGTACTTC
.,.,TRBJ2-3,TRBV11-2,CASSLPPADTQYF,TGTGCCAGCAGCTTACCCCCCGCAGATACGCAGTATTTT
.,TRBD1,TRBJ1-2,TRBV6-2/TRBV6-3,CASSYPRTGANYGYTF,TGTGCCAGCAGTTACCCACGGACAGGGGCTAACTATGGCTACACCTTC
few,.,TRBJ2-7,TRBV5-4,CARPGAGAEQYF,TGTGCCAGGCCGGGAGCTGGGGCCGAGCAGTACTTC
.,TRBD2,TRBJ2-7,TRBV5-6,CASSLGLAGREQYF,TGTGCCAGCAGCTTGGGACTAGCGGGAAGGGAGCAGTACTTC
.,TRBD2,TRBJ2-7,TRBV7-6,CASSLGDSGRNEQYF,TGTGCCAGCAGCTTAGGGGATAGCGGGAGAAATGAGCAGTACTTC
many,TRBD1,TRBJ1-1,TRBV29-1,CSAATGFATEAFF,TGCAGCGCTGCGACAGGGTTCGCCACTGAAGCTTTCTTT
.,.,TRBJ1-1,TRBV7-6,CASSSRQDEAFF,TGTGCCAGCAGCTCCCGACAAGATGAAGCTTTCTTT
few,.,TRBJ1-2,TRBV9,CASRGTGLGYTF,TGTGCCAGCAGAGGAACAGGGCTGGGCTACACCTTC
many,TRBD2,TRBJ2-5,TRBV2,CASRVAGGGQETQYF,TGTGCCAGCAGGGTAGCGGGAGGCGGTCAAGAGACCCAGTACTTC
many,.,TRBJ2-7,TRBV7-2,CASSLDPSSYEQYF,TGCGCCAGCAGCTTGGACCCTTCTTCCTACGAGCAGTACTTC
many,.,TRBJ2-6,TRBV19,CASWGGRRVSGANVLTF,TGTGCCAGTTGGGGCGGACGGAGAGTCTCTGGGGCCAACGTCCTGACTTTC
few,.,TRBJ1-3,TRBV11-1,CASSQSSGNTIYF,TGTGCCAGCAGCCAGAGCTCTGGAAACACCATATATTTT